This T cell receptor (beta chain) was captured in a study of T cells of healthy individuals. MiXCR was run by TCRdb on the 5' RACE reads, yielding one entry per CDR3 protein. This sample carries roughly 76,000 distinct CDR3 sequences, about 4.8% of them seen once, and the ten largest clones take 7.5% to 9.5%. This clonotype has a handful of counts. Per the germline V gene, CDR1 is SGHAT and CDR2 is FQNNGV. The CDR3 runs to 19 residues. With 4 bases removed from V and 3 bases from J, the gap between germline ends came to 25 bases. The rearrangement links TRBV11-2 to TRBJ2-1; perhaps TRBD1 as D (5 bases). This sequence was found in a female donor in good health. CDR3 loop: CASSSEDAGAADLYNEQFF. DNA for the CDR3: TGTGCCAGCAGCTCCGAAGATGCTGGGGCGGCGGATCTCTACAATGAGCAGTTCTTC.